Described below is a single TCR beta chain sequence and its context. Its cognate antigen is unknown. The data stem from a study of tumor-infiltrating lymphocytes in localized non-small cell lung cancer. Looking at the study overall: The cohort mixed smokers and never-smokers, several histologies, and some post-neoadjuvant-chemotherapy samples. Study findings and constraints: Higher tumor T cell infiltration than in uninvolved lung was supported by TCRbeta sequencing. No link was found between tumor T-cell fraction and recurrence-free survival. Available tissue quantity limited TCR sequencing to a patient subset.

Clones were read by immunoSEQ multiplex PCR, and TCRdb kept only the in-frame ones, dropping some. Of roughly 14,000 clones detected, 75% appear once; the ten largest clones hold about 4%. The germline CDR1 and CDR2 sequences are SGHRS and YFSETQ. Deletions cut 1 base from V and 4 bases from J, with 11 bases between. This CDR3 has 14 amino acids. The chain joins TRBV5-1 to TRBJ1-1, with a tentative D call TRBD1 (5 bases). This receptor was taken from a human donor with non-small cell lung cancer. The sequenced sample was lung tumor tissue. CDR3 sequence: CASSLMGGGTEAFF. The CDR3 DNA follows: TGCGCCAGCAGCTTGATGGGTGGGGGCACTGAAGCTTTCTTT.